This entry lists 23 T cell receptor beta chains sequenced from one sample in a study of CD8 T cells in ankylosing spondylitis. TCRdb reanalysed the 5' RACE reads using MiXCR and keeps one entry per CDR3 protein. Here the sample spans several thousand distinct CDR3 sequences, 2.1% being singletons. Sequencing used blood, either unsorted or a sorted T cell fraction (not recorded which). The receptors stem from a male donor with ankylosing spondylitis or in good health (not recorded which).

Many counts were recorded for this clonotype. The J gene is TRBJ2-2, the V gene TRBV9, with D perhaps TRBD1 or TRBD2 (5 bases each). The CDR3 runs 15 residues. Trimming shortened V by 4 bases and J by 2 bases, and 12 bases separated the two germline ends. Germline V gives CDR1 SGDLS, CDR2 YYNGEE. The CDR3 region is CASSPWDLNTGELFF. Here the CDR3 DNA reads TGTGCCAGCAGCCCCTGGGACCTTAACACCGGGGAGCTGTTTTTT.

This clonotype was counted many times. V and J are TRBV9 and TRBJ2-7, with TRBD2 identical over 12 bases. The CDR3 runs 14 residues. CDR1 and CDR2 from the germline V gene are SGDLS and YYNGEE. J lost 4 bases, V lost 3 bases, and 2 bases had no gene match. This CDR3 is CASSAGLAGYEQYF. The CDR3 DNA sequence: TGTGCCAGCAGCGCGGGACTAGCGGGTTACGAGCAGTACTTC. Full variable domain (outside the CDR3, taken from reference TRBV9 and TRBJ2-7): DSGVTQTPKHLITATGQRVTLRCSPRSGDLSVYWYQQSLDQGLQFLIQYYNGEERAKGNILERFSAQQFPDLHSELNLSSLELGDSALYFCASSAGLAGYEQYFGPGTRLTVT.

This clonotype was seen ten or more times. V and J are TRBV9 and TRBJ1-1, with D perhaps TRBD1 (6 bases). Germline V CDR1 and CDR2: SGDLS, YYNGEE. V shed 2 bases and J shed 1 base, with 12 bases lying between them. CDR3 length equals 15 residues. The CDR3, as DNA: TGTGCCAGCAGCGTGGGGCCAGGGGCGAACACTGAAGCTTTCTTT. It codes for CASSVGPGANTEAFF. Full variable domain (outside the CDR3, taken from reference TRBV9 and TRBJ1-1): DSGVTQTPKHLITATGQRVTLRCSPRSGDLSVYWYQQSLDQGLQFLIQYYNGEERAKGNILERFSAQQFPDLHSELNLSSLELGDSALYFCASSVGPGANTEAFFGQGTRLTVV.

This clonotype was counted ten times or more. The chain has TRBV9 and TRBJ2-2; TRBD1 matches at 9 bases. The CDR3 runs to 16 residues. Germline V gene sequence: CDR1 SGDLS, CDR2 YYNGEE. V lost 3 bases, J lost 4 bases, and 7 bases stayed unmatched. The CDR3 DNA follows: TGTGCCAGCAGCGCGCCCGGGACAGGGACCACCGGGGAGCTGTTTTTT. Amino acid sequence: CASSAPGTGTTGELFF.

This clonotype was counted many times. J is TRBJ2-7 and V is TRBV9, with 10 bases aligning to TRBD2. This CDR3 comprises 15 residues. V shed 4 bases and J 5 bases; nucleotides not matched to a gene: 9. Germline CDR1 SGDLS, CDR2 YYNGEE. Written as DNA, the CDR3 is TGTGCCAGCAGCCCGGGACTAGCGCTGACCCACGAGCAGTACTTC. This codes for CASSPGLALTHEQYF.

This clonotype was seen many times. The gene calls are TRBV9 and TRBJ2-5; D could derive from TRBD1 or TRBD2 (5 bases each). The CDR3 has 14 amino acids. Germline V gives CDR1 SGDLS, CDR2 YYNGEE. V lost 0 bases and J lost 5, with 11 bases in between. For the CDR3, the DNA is TGTGCCAGCAGCGTAGACTCGGGGCGGGAGACCCAGTACTTC. Translation gives CASSVDSGRETQYF.

This clonotype was observed at least ten times. This chain uses TRBV9 with TRBJ2-1, with a weak D call TRBD2 (5 bases). The CDR3 spans 16 residues. Trimming left V 0 bases short and J 2 bases short, with 12 bases between. In germline, CDR1 is SGDLS, CDR2 YYNGEE. Here the CDR3 DNA reads TGTGCCAGCAGCGTAGGCGGTAGCGTTCCCTACAATGAGCAGTTCTTC. Translation gives CASSVGGSVPYNEQFF.

This clonotype was recorded many times. The rearrangement joins TRBV9 to TRBJ2-5, with 8 bases matching TRBD2. The V segment lost 0 bases and the J segment 4 bases; nucleotides outside the gene matches: 5. CDR1 is SGDLS, CDR2 YYNGEE, per germline. This CDR3 has 15 residues. Here the CDR3 reads CASSVAGAGGETQYF. In DNA form, the CDR3 reads TGTGCCAGCAGCGTAGCTGGGGCGGGAGGAGAGACCCAGTACTTC.

In this sample, this clonotype turned up many times. V gene TRBV9 combines with J gene TRBJ2-5, with 7 bases identical to TRBD2. Trimming cost V 3 bases and J 2 bases; bases outside gene matches: 7. The CDR3 is 15 residues long. Germline V lookup: CDR1 SGDLS, CDR2 YYNGEE. The CDR3 DNA is TGTGCCAGCAGCGCCTACGGGGAGGGACAAGAGACCCAGTACTTC. Translation: CASSAYGEGQETQYF.

At least ten counts were recorded for this clonotype. The chain combines TRBV9 with TRBJ2-1, with 8 bases aligning to TRBD2. This CDR3 has 13 residues. Germline trimming cut 3 bases from V and 4 bases from J; bases unmatched to any gene: 0. Germline CDR1 is SGDLS and CDR2 is YYNGEE. The DNA of the CDR3 is TGTGCCAGCAGCGCTAGCGGGTACAATGAGCAGTTCTTC. This translates into CASSASGYNEQFF.

In this sample, this clonotype is large. The rearrangement joins TRBV9 to TRBJ2-3; 11 bases align to TRBD2. The CDR3 is 15 amino acids. The germline CDR1 and CDR2 sequences are SGDLS and YYNGEE. V gave up 4 bases and J gave up 4 bases; unmatched junction bases: 5. This chain's CDR3 is CASSLLAGGPDTQYF. CDR3 in DNA: TGTGCCAGCAGCCTTCTAGCGGGAGGCCCAGATACGCAGTATTTT.

This clonotype has a count of ten or more. This chain joins TRBV9 and TRBJ2-2; maybe TRBD1 (6 bases). The CDR3 runs to 13 residues. Per germline, CDR1 SGDLS and CDR2 YYNGEE. V shed 2 bases and J shed 6 bases, with 8 bases lying between them. CDR3 in DNA: TGTGCCAGCAGCGTCTCAGGGGCCGGGGAGCTGTTTTTT. It translates to CASSVSGAGELFF.

This clonotype has a count of ten or more. V and J are TRBV9 and TRBJ2-1; unclear D gene. Germline CDR1 and CDR2: SGDLS and YYNGEE. The CDR3 spans 15 residues. The ends were cut back, 2 bases at V and 5 bases at J, with 14 bases in the middle. CDR3 region: CASSVGWRIDNEQFF. CDR3 in DNA: TGTGCCAGCAGCGTCGGTTGGCGGATCGACAATGAGCAGTTCTTC.

This clonotype was detected ten times or more. V is TRBV9 and J is TRBJ2-1; no firm D call. Per germline, CDR1 SGDLS and CDR2 YYNGEE. V was shortened by 2 bases and J by 8 bases, with 11 bases between the two germline ends. The CDR3 extends over 13 amino acids. The CDR3 nucleotides read TGTGCCAGCAGCGTTGTATCTTCGCATGAGCAGTTCTTC. It encodes CASSVVSSHEQFF.

Many counts were recorded for this clonotype. The chain uses TRBV9 and TRBJ2-2; 8 bases are a match to TRBD2. V dropped 2 bases and J dropped 5; count of bases not matched to a gene: 14. In germline, CDR1 is SGDLS, CDR2 YYNGEE. The CDR3 runs to 18 residues. The CDR3 region has the DNA TGTGCCAGCAGCGTGGGTAGAGTAACGGGAGGGCCAACCGGGGAGCTGTTTTTT. Amino acid sequence: CASSVGRVTGGPTGELFF.

By sample fraction, this clonotype is medium-sized. The chain is built from TRBV9 and TRBJ2-1; D not certain. With 0 bases removed from V and 10 bases from J, the gap between germline ends came to 8 bases. Germline assignment: CDR1 SGDLS and CDR2 YYNGEE. The CDR3 runs to 12 residues. The CDR3 spells CASSVGSEEQFF. The CDR3 DNA is TGTGCCAGCAGCGTAGGAAGCGAAGAGCAGTTCTTC.

This clonotype was seen repeatedly, ten times or more. This rearrangement joins TRBV9 to TRBJ2-1; D perhaps matches TRBD1 (5 bases). This CDR3 region has 13 residues. The germline V gene encodes CDR1 SGDLS and CDR2 YYNGEE. Trimming removed 3 bases at V and 8 bases at J, with 12 bases between. As DNA, the CDR3 is TGTGCCAGCAGCGCGAATCTACAGGATGAGCAGTTCTTC. Its translation is CASSANLQDEQFF.

Concerning this clonotype: Germline is not matched at one junction end, which may reflect a read error. The chain employs TRBV9 and TRBJ1-6; tentative D call: TRBD1 (5 bases). This CDR3 is 15 amino acids long. Per germline, CDR1 SGDLS and CDR2 YYNGEE. The CDR3 DNA is TGTGCCAGCACCGTAGGGGAGAGGAGAGCGAGACCCCTCCACTTT. It encodes CASTVGERRARPLHF. Combining the CDR3 with reference TRBV9 and TRBJ1-6 gives the whole variable domain DSGVTQTPKHLITATGQRVTLRCSPRSGDLSVYWYQQSLDQGLQFLIQYYNGEERAKGNILERFSAQQFPDLHSELNLSSLELGDSALYFCASTVGERRARPLHFGNGTRLTVT.

The chain carries TRBV23-1 and TRBJ2-7, with 11 bases aligning to TRBD2. TRBV23-1 is noted as an ORF with a role that remains uncertain. The CDR3 consists of 16 residues. V gave up 4 bases and J gave up 0 bases; unmatched junction bases: 5. The CDR3 bases are TGCGCCAGCAGTCTCACTAGCGGGAGCTCCTCCTACGAGCAGTACTTC. Translation gives CASSLTSGSSSYEQYF.

This clonotype was seen ten or more times. This chain joins TRBV9 and TRBJ2-7; 7 bases line up with TRBD1. J lost 0 bases, V lost 4 bases, and 13 bases had no gene match. Germline V CDR1 and CDR2: SGDLS, YYNGEE. The CDR3 is 17 residues long. The chain's CDR3 is CASSPRSQTGSSYEQYF. CDR3 coding DNA: TGTGCCAGCAGCCCCCGATCCCAGACAGGGAGCTCCTACGAGCAGTACTTC.

This clonotype was detected many times. The gene calls are TRBV9 and TRBJ1-4; D is ambiguous. In germline, CDR1 is SGDLS, CDR2 YYNGEE. This CDR3 spans 15 amino acids. V lost 4 bases and J 3 bases, leaving 13 bases between the germline ends. DNA for the CDR3: TGTGCCAGCAGCTCAAACGCCGCGGCTAATGAAAAACTGTTTTTT. It translates to CASSSNAAANEKLFF.

This clonotype showed up many times. The CDR3 DNA is TGTGCCAGCAGCGCCGAACCACGCACAGATACGCAGTATTTT. The encoded protein is CASSAEPRTDTQYF. The chain has TRBV9 and TRBJ2-3; D remains ambiguous. CDR1 and CDR2 from the germline V gene are SGDLS and YYNGEE. CDR3 length: 14 amino acids. Trimming shortened V by 3 bases and J by 1 base, and 9 bases separated the two germline ends.

In this sample, this clonotype turned up many times. This chain joins TRBV9 and TRBJ2-7; D is uncertain. V was clipped by 2 bases and J by 0 bases, with 9 bases between them. Germline values: CDR1 SGDLS, CDR2 YYNGEE. The CDR3 covers 14 residues. The CDR3 nucleotides are TGTGCCAGCAGCGTCGGACGCGTCTCCTACGAGCAGTACTTC. It codes for CASSVGRVSYEQYF. The complete variable domain, with remaining parts taken from reference TRBV9 and TRBJ2-7, reads DSGVTQTPKHLITATGQRVTLRCSPRSGDLSVYWYQQSLDQGLQFLIQYYNGEERAKGNILERFSAQQFPDLHSELNLSSLELGDSALYFCASSVGRVSYEQYFGPGTRLTVT.